Below are 14 T cell receptor beta chains sequenced from a single sample in a study of cytomegalovirus exposure and HLA in healthy donors (dated by TCRdb to the late 2010s). Receptor amplification or capture employed the immunoSEQ multiplex PCR assay. A mixture of 60 forward primers for TCR Vbeta segments and 13 reverse primers for TCR Jbeta segments was used in the multiplex PCR. TCRdb obtained this table from immuneACCESS and retained in-frame rearrangements with V and J assigned. These tables miss some clones; where compared with another copy, unresolved V genes account for less than half of the shortfall, and the remainder is unexplained. The sample table holds 95,000 to 100,000 clones, of which 60% to 80% were seen once. Around 20% of the sample is taken by the ten largest. Sequencing was performed on PBMCs. The receptor source for this set is a woman aged 60-75 years in good health and CMV-seropositive.

Regarding this clone: A junction boundary mismatches the germline segment, possibly from a read error. This sequence joins TRBV7-9 and TRBJ2-6; D remains ambiguous. The CDR3 sequence is 15 residues long. Looked up from germline, CDR1 is SEHNR and CDR2 is FQNEAQ (reference sequence). CDR3 bases: TGTTCCAGCAGCTTCGTCCTCTCTGGGGCCAACGTCCTGACTTTC. Its protein product is CSSSFVLSGANVLTF.

The chain uses TRBV18 and TRBJ2-7, with 8 positions matching TRBD2. The CDR3 loop spans 15 amino acids. Germline CDR1 is KGHSH and CDR2 is LQKENI. The V gene end was trimmed by 2 bases and the J gene end by 4 bases; junction bases not matched to a gene: 7. The CDR3 DNA follows: TGTGCCAGCTCACCAGAACTAGCGGTATTATACGAGCAGTACTTC. Translated, it gives CASSPELAVLYEQYF.

This clone was detected once. The chain has TRBV2 and TRBJ2-3, with TRBD2 as a possible D gene (5 bases). Germline V gene sequence: CDR1 SNHLY, CDR2 FYNNEI. The CDR3 length is 13 residues. Trimming pared 9 bases from V and 3 bases from J, leaving 13 bases between. For the CDR3, the DNA is TGTGCCAGGGCAGACATAGCGACAGATACGCAGTATTTT. Its protein product is CARADIATDTQYF.

A single count supports this clone. The V gene is TRBV12-5, the J gene TRBJ2-5, with a weak D call TRBD1 (6 bases). The germline CDR1 and CDR2 sequences are LGHNT and FRNRAP. The CDR3 extends over 13 amino acids. Trimming took 5 bases from V and 3 from J, leaving 10 bases between them. This CDR3 reads CASGLGQKETQYF. Here the CDR3 DNA reads TGTGCTAGTGGTCTTGGACAGAAAGAGACCCAGTACTTC.

The chain has TRBV30 and TRBJ2-7; 10 nucleotides match TRBD1. CDR3 length equals 14 residues. The V gene's germline CDR1 is GTSNPN and CDR2 SVGIG (reference sequence). Germline trimming cut 0 bases from V and 5 bases from J; bases unmatched to any gene: 4. The CDR3 sequence is CAWSVEDRGNEQYF. The CDR3 nucleotides read TGTGCCTGGAGTGTGGAGGACAGGGGGAACGAGCAGTACTTC. Filled out from reference TRBV30 and TRBJ2-7, the complete variable domain reads SQTIHQWPATLVQPVGSPLSLECTVEGTSNPNLYWYRQAAGRGLQLLFYSVGIGQISSEVPQNLSASRPQDRQFILSSKKLLLSDSGFYLCAWSVEDRGNEQYFGPGTRLTVT.

The rearrangement joins TRBV28 to TRBJ2-1; TRBD2 aligns across 7 bases. The CDR3 is 14 residues long. After removal of 10 bases from V and 2 bases from J, the junction contained 8 bases not matched to a gene. Germline loops: CDR1 MDHEN, CDR2 SYDVKM. DNA for the CDR3: TGTGCCACTCATGGGGGGGATACCTACAATGAGCAGTTCTTC. The encoded protein is CATHGGDTYNEQFF.

This clone was seen a few times. The J gene is TRBJ1-1, the V gene TRBV5-1; 8 positions agree with TRBD1. This CDR3 has 13 amino acids. From germline, CDR1 is SGHRS and CDR2 YFSETQ. V lost 4 bases, J lost 5 bases, and 4 bases stayed unmatched. CDR3 nucleotides: TGCGCCAGCAGCATGGACAGGGCAACTGAAGCTTTCTTT. Translated, it gives CASSMDRATEAFF.

In its sample, this clone was seen many times. The V call is TRBV7-6, the J call TRBJ2-7; D might be TRBD2 (5 bases). Germline V lookup: CDR1 SGHVS, CDR2 FNYEAQ. V was trimmed by 3 bases and J by 10 bases, leaving 10 bases between them. The CDR3 consists of 11 residues. This CDR3 reads CASSFARVQYF. The CDR3 DNA reads TGTGCCAGCAGCTTCGCGAGGGTTCAGTACTTC.

This sequence joins TRBV9 and TRBJ1-1, with a weak D call TRBD1 (5 bases). The CDR3 is 13 residues long. Between the trimmed V and J ends, which lost 1 base and 6 bases, there was a span of 10 bases. The germline CDR1 and CDR2 sequences are SGDLS and YYNGEE. CDR3 nucleotide sequence: TGTGCCAGCAGCGTATTTGTAGGGGCTGAAGCTTTCTTT. This translates into CASSVFVGAEAFF.

The rearrangement uses TRBV7-9 and TRBJ2-2; 9 bases are a match to TRBD2. There are 16 residues in the CDR3. Trimming cost V 1 base and J 3 bases; bases outside gene matches: 3. The germline V gene has CDR1 SEHNR and CDR2 FQNEAQ (reference sequence). The CDR3 DNA reads TGTGCCAGCAGCTTAGTTAGCGGGAGTCACACCGGGGAGCTGTTTTTT. Translating it yields CASSLVSGSHTGELFF.

The CDR3 loop reads CAWSRTGTGRHEQYF. The CDR3 region has the DNA TGTGCCTGGAGTAGGACCGGGACAGGGAGGCACGAGCAGTACTTC. This chain links TRBV30 with TRBJ2-5; 9 bases map to TRBD1. The J call could be wrong; TRBJ2-7 is a better fit for the DNA end. Germline V gives CDR1 GTSNPN, CDR2 SVGIG (reference sequence). There are 15 residues in the CDR3.

The chain employs TRBV10-2 and TRBJ2-5; possible D gene TRBD2, 7 bases. This CDR3 contains 15 residues. The germline CDR1 and CDR2 sequences are WSHSY and SAAADI. With 3 bases removed from V and 5 bases from J, the gap between germline ends came to 16 bases. CDR3 DNA sequence: TGCGCCAGCAGTGACCCCCGGGGGGCCGGTGAGACCCAGTACTTC. Protein: CASSDPRGAGETQYF.

The chain combines TRBV19 with TRBJ1-4, with D hard to call. The CDR3 loop spans 14 amino acids. V lost 4 bases to trimming and J lost 5 bases, with 11 bases between them. Germline loops: CDR1 LNHDA, CDR2 SQIVND (reference sequence). The CDR3 is CASSNSGRNEKLFF. The CDR3 coding sequence is TGTGCCAGTAGTAACAGTGGAAGAAATGAAAAACTGTTTTTT.

The CDR3 region is CSVEEGDRGSYGYTF. As DNA, the CDR3 is TGCAGCGTTGAAGAAGGGGACAGGGGCTCCTATGGCTACACCTTC. V is TRBV29-1 and J is TRBJ1-2; 10 bases line up with TRBD1. With 0 bases clipped from V and 4 bases from J, the junction kept 5 bases outside the gene matches. CDR1 and CDR2 (germline): SQVTM, ANQGSEA. This CDR3 has 15 amino acids.